This T cell receptor (beta chain) was captured in a study of response to subunit inactivated influenza vaccine. Regarding the study as a whole: A suggestion made by the authors is that each seasonal influenza vaccination recruits few new T cells.

The V gene's germline CDR1 is MNHEY and CDR2 SVGEGT. The CDR3 runs to 14 residues. V was pared by 5 bases and J by 2 bases, with 12 bases between. TCRdb analysed the RT-PCR reads with MiXCR anew, one entry per CDR3 protein. The sample shows 550,000 to 650,000 distinct CDR3 sequences, around 11% of them seen only once. As regards this clonotype: Its target is unknown.

The receptor was isolated from a man between 50 and 59 years old who received an inactivated influenza vaccine. The J gene is TRBJ2-5, the V gene TRBV6-2 or TRBV6-3; TRBD1 might be the D (5 bases). The specimen comprised PBMCs from blood, sampled on the day of vaccination. CDR3 region: CASSKDMTQETQYF. The CDR3 nucleotides are TGTGCCAGCAGTAAGGACATGACGCAAGAGACCCAGTACTTC.